The 25 T cell receptor beta chains below come from one sample, sequenced in a study of cytomegalovirus exposure and HLA in healthy donors. The data were produced by immunoSEQ multiplex PCR, yet TCRdb's version contains in-frame clones alone and is incomplete. The data contain some 170,000 clones, 96% of them singletons. Material: PBMCs. These receptors all stem from a woman aged 18-35 years in good health and CMV-seronegative.

This clone came up once. CDR3: CASTQRFGAGTNDNEQFF. CDR3 nucleotides: TGTGCCAGCACCCAGAGGTTTGGAGCGGGCACGAACGACAATGAGCAGTTCTTC. The chain joins TRBV7-2 to TRBJ2-1; D may be TRBD2 (6 bases). The CDR3 sequence is 18 residues long. The germline CDR1 and CDR2 sequences are SGHTA and FQGNSA. Deletions cut 7 bases from V and 5 bases from J, with 27 bases between. Full variable domain (rest looked up from reference TRBV7-2 and TRBJ2-1): GAGVSQSPSNKVTEKGKDVELRCDPISGHTALYWYRQSLGQGLEFLIYFQGNSAPDKSGLPSDRFSAERTGGSVSTLTIQRTQQEDSAVYLCASTQRFGAGTNDNEQFFGPGTRLTVL.

The CDR3 coding sequence is TGTGCCAGCAGCTTGGGACCACAGGGTAATCAGCCCCAGCATTTT. Its translation is CASSLGPQGNQPQHF. The V gene is TRBV5-6, the J gene TRBJ1-5, with a possible D match to TRBD1 (6 bases). Germline V gives CDR1 SGHDT, CDR2 YYEEEE. This CDR3 has 15 amino acids. The V end lost 0 bases, the J end lost 4 bases, and 11 bases lay between the germline ends.

The V call is TRBV5-1, the J call TRBJ2-2, with 14 nucleotides matching TRBD2. The CDR3 has 17 residues. CDR1 is SGHRS, CDR2 YFSETQ, per germline. V was pared by 2 bases and J by 4 bases, with 4 bases of the junction left unmatched. In DNA form, the CDR3 reads TGCGCCAGCAGCTTCAAGACTAGCGGGGGGGGCACCGGGGAGCTGTTTTTT. Its protein product is CASSFKTSGGGTGELFF.

In the case of this clone: Other DNA sequences in this sample translate to the same CDR3. The V call is TRBV5-1, the J call TRBJ2-2; perhaps TRBD1 as D (5 bases). Trimming took off 3 bases at V and 2 bases at J, with 8 bases between the two ends. The CDR3 loop spans 14 amino acids. Germline V CDR1 and CDR2: SGHRS, YFSETQ. CDR3 amino acids: CASSSQGNTGELFF. As DNA, the CDR3 is TGCGCCAGCAGCTCCCAGGGTAACACCGGGGAGCTGTTTTTT.

The gene calls are TRBV7-2 and TRBJ1-2; weak D call: TRBD1 (6 bases). The V gene's germline CDR1 is SGHTA and CDR2 FQGNSA. CDR3 length equals 18 residues. V was cut by 2 bases and J by 8 bases, with 27 bases left in between. CDR3 coding DNA: TGTGCCAGCAGCTTATCATCTAGGGGTCGGGGGGGGCGCGGAGGCTACACCTTC. It is translated as CASSLSSRGRGGRGGYTF.

This clone came up once. The gene calls are TRBV30 and TRBJ2-1; the D is unclear. V lost 0 bases, J lost 0 bases, and 15 bases lay in between. The CDR3 is made up of 17 amino acids. Germline V gives CDR1 GTSNPN, CDR2 SVGIG (reference sequence). CDR3 sequence: CAWSVLLAASSYNEQFF. As DNA, the CDR3 is TGTGCCTGGAGTGTACTTTTGGCAGCTAGCTCCTACAATGAGCAGTTCTTC.

The V call is TRBV6-1, the J call TRBJ1-2; D possibly corresponds to TRBD1 (6 bases). There are 13 residues in the CDR3. V lost 5 bases to trimming and J lost 6 bases, with 13 bases between them. Germline CDR1 is MNHNS and CDR2 is SASEGT. The CDR3: CASSRWAGDGYTF. In DNA form, the CDR3 reads TGTGCCAGCAGTCGTTGGGCAGGGGATGGCTACACCTTC.

J is TRBJ2-3 and V is TRBV29-1; the match to TRBD1 covers 8 bases. The CDR3 is made up of 12 amino acids. Trimming at V came to 7 bases and at J to 8 bases, leaving 8 bases not matched to a gene. Germline assignment: CDR1 SQVTM and CDR2 ANQGSEA. The CDR3 DNA sequence: TGCAGCGGAGTTCGTACAGGGGGTACGCAGTATTTT. Translation gives CSGVRTGGTQYF.

The chain uses TRBV30 and TRBJ1-5; a possible D gene is TRBD1 (6 bases). CDR3 length: 13 amino acids. Germline lookup yields CDR1 GTSNPN and CDR2 SVGIG (reference sequence). V lost 1 base, J lost 6 bases, and 10 bases lay in between. CDR3 in amino acids: CAWSEQGPQPQHF. Written as DNA, the CDR3 is TGTGCCTGGAGTGAACAGGGCCCTCAGCCCCAGCATTTT.

The V gene is TRBV5-6, the J gene TRBJ2-5; 12 bases line up with TRBD1. After removal of 4 bases from V and 2 bases from J, the junction contained 9 bases not matched to a gene. CDR1 and CDR2 (germline): SGHDT, YYEEEE. The CDR3 totals 17 residues. The chain's CDR3 is CASSPSGTGGPQETQYF. For the CDR3, the DNA is TGTGCCAGCAGCCCCTCCGGGACAGGGGGCCCTCAAGAGACCCAGTACTTC.

The gene calls are TRBV18 and TRBJ2-3; a possible D gene is TRBD2 (6 bases). Per germline, CDR1 KGHSH and CDR2 LQKENI. The CDR3 is 15 residues long. The V end lost 6 bases, the J end lost 0 bases, and 13 bases lay between the germline ends. CDR3 residues: CASSPEGISTDTQYF. For the CDR3, the DNA is TGTGCCAGCTCCCCGGAGGGAATTAGCACAGATACGCAGTATTTT.

This clone was observed a few times. V is TRBV30 and J is TRBJ1-4; D may be TRBD1 (5 bases). The V gene's germline CDR1 is GTSNPN and CDR2 SVGIG (reference sequence). Trimming took 4 bases from V and 6 from J, leaving 9 bases between them. This CDR3 has 12 residues. The CDR3: CAWTGSDEKLFF. DNA of the CDR3: TGTGCCTGGACAGGGTCAGATGAAAAACTGTTTTTT. Drawing the rest from reference TRBV30 and TRBJ1-4, the complete variable domain is SQTIHQWPATLVQPVGSPLSLECTVEGTSNPNLYWYRQAAGRGLQLLFYSVGIGQISSEVPQNLSASRPQDRQFILSSKKLLLSDSGFYLCAWTGSDEKLFFGSGTQLSVL.

This rearrangement joins TRBV7-8 to TRBJ2-1, with D unclear. CDR1 and CDR2 from the germline V gene are SGHVS and FQNEAQ. V dropped 3 bases and J dropped 9 bases, with 12 bases sitting between them. The CDR3 has 13 amino acids. In DNA form, the CDR3 reads TGTGCCAGCAGCTTCGGTAGCCAAGGTGAGCAGTTCTTC. It encodes CASSFGSQGEQFF.

The genes are TRBV14 and TRBJ2-1; 8 bases line up with TRBD2. Germline CDR1 is SGHDN and CDR2 is FVKESK. The CDR3 extends over 17 amino acids. The V and J ends lost 3 bases and 2 bases, in that order; junction bases with no gene match: 9. CDR3 DNA sequence: TGTGCCAGCAGCCAGACGGGGGGGCATTCGGCCTACAATGAGCAGTTCTTC. Its translation: CASSQTGGHSAYNEQFF.

The J gene is TRBJ1-1, the V gene TRBV2; 12 nucleotides line up with TRBD1. CDR3 size: 15 residues. With V trimmed by 6 bases and J by 0 bases, 2 bases remained unmatched. The germline gives CDR1 SNHLY, CDR2 FYNNEI. The CDR3 sequence is CASRGQGAMNTEAFF. As DNA, the CDR3 is TGTGCCAGCAGGGGACAGGGGGCGATGAACACTGAAGCTTTCTTT.

This clone was counted a single time. J is TRBJ2-7 and V is TRBV11-2; the D gene is possibly TRBD1 (5 bases). In germline, CDR1 is SGHAT, CDR2 FQNNGV. Deletions cut 5 bases from V and 4 bases from J, with 15 bases between. CDR3 length: 14 residues. The CDR3 coding sequence is TGTGCCAGCAGCCCCCGGCAGGGTACTTACGAGCAGTACTTC. Encoded protein: CASSPRQGTYEQYF. Supplemented by reference TRBV11-2 and TRBJ2-7, the full variable domain reads EAGVAQSPRYKIIEKRQSVAFWCNPISGHATLYWYQQILGQGPKLLIQFQNNGVVDDSQLPKDRFSAERLKGVDSTLKIQPAKLEDSAVYLCASSPRQGTYEQYFGPGTRLTVT.

As to this clone: Germline is not matched at one junction end, which may reflect a read error. The rearrangement uses TRBV15 and TRBJ1-2; 8 bases agree with TRBD1. The CDR3 covers 12 residues. Germline V gene data show CDR1 as LNHNV and CDR2 as YYDKDF (reference sequence). CDR3 DNA sequence: TGTGCCACCAGCAGGGACAGGGCCGAATCCCTCTTC. This codes for CATSRDRAESLF.

The CDR3 DNA sequence: TGTGCCAGCAGACTATCGTATCCGGGAGCCTACAATGAGCAGTTCTTC. This gives the protein CASRLSYPGAYNEQFF. The chain combines TRBV27 with TRBJ2-1; D might be TRBD2 (6 bases). Trimming took 6 bases from V and 2 from J, leaving 17 bases between them. The CDR3 runs 16 residues. Germline V gene sequence: CDR1 MNHEY, CDR2 SMNVEV (reference sequence).

The chain has TRBV19 and TRBJ1-4; no firm D call. Trimming removed 6 bases at V and 7 bases at J, with 12 bases between. The germline V gene has CDR1 LNHDA and CDR2 SQIVND (reference sequence). The CDR3 is made up of 13 amino acids. CDR3 nucleotide sequence: TGTGCCAGTAGCCGAAAGCATCGTGAAAAACTGTTTTTT. Its translation: CASSRKHREKLFF.

V is TRBV27 and J is TRBJ2-3; 9 bases line up with TRBD1. In germline, CDR1 is MNHEY, CDR2 SMNVEV (reference sequence). The ends lost 6 bases at V and 1 base at J; junction bases unmatched: 5. CDR3 size: 15 residues. This chain's CDR3 is CASRGQGQGTDTQYF. Here the CDR3 DNA reads TGTGCCAGCAGGGGACAGGGACAGGGCACAGATACGCAGTATTTT.

This rearrangement joins TRBV7-9 to TRBJ2-7; perhaps TRBD2 as D (6 bases). The CDR3 is made up of 12 amino acids. V lost 5 bases to trimming and J lost 4 bases, with 9 bases between them. Looked up from germline, CDR1 is SEHNR and CDR2 is FQNEAQ (reference sequence). DNA for the CDR3: TGTGCCAGCAGCCCCGGGGGTTACGAGCAGTACTTC. Amino acid sequence: CASSPGGYEQYF.

The V and J genes are TRBV6-6 and TRBJ1-1; 7 nucleotides align to TRBD1. Germline V gives CDR1 MNHNY, CDR2 SVGAGI (reference sequence). J was trimmed by 8 bases and V by 5 bases; bases with no gene match: 8. The CDR3 is made up of 13 amino acids. CDR3 DNA: TGTGCCAGCAGTGCCAATAGGGACAGAGAAGCTTTCTTT. This gives the protein CASSANRDREAFF.

The chain recombines TRBV7-3 with TRBJ2-1; 8 nucleotides line up with TRBD1. The CDR3 covers 13 residues. V was pared by 5 bases and J by 9 bases, with 6 bases of the junction left unmatched. Per the germline V gene, CDR1 is SGHTA and CDR2 is FQGTGA. The CDR3 region is CASSTRTGSEQFF. The CDR3 region has the DNA TGTGCCAGCAGCACCCGGACAGGGTCTGAGCAGTTCTTC.

The chain uses TRBV18 and TRBJ2-4, with 7 bases fitting TRBD2. After removal of 4 bases from V and 0 bases from J, the junction contained 12 bases not matched to a gene. The CDR3 loop spans 18 amino acids. Looked up from germline, CDR1 is KGHSH and CDR2 is LQKENI. As DNA, the CDR3 is TGTGCCAGCTCACTTGGGACTACAATACTACTAGCCAAAAACATTCAGTACTTC. It encodes CASSLGTTILLAKNIQYF. Supplemented by reference TRBV18 and TRBJ2-4, the full variable domain reads NAGVMQNPRHLVRRRGQEARLRCSPMKGHSHVYWYRQLPEEGLKFMVYLQKENIIDESGMPKERFSAEFPKEGPSILRIQQVVRGDSAAYFCASSLGTTILLAKNIQYFGAGTRLSVL.

CDR3 protein: CASRRAGEGSPLHF. In DNA, the CDR3 is TGTGCCAGCAGGCGGGCCGGGGAGGGTTCACCCCTCCACTTT. V gene TRBV7-9 combines with J gene TRBJ1-6; no clear D. Per germline, CDR1 SEHNR and CDR2 FQNEAQ (reference sequence). The CDR3 is made up of 14 amino acids. Trimming cost V 6 bases and J 9 bases, with 15 bases left between them. Drawing the rest from reference TRBV7-9 and TRBJ1-6, the complete variable domain is DTGVSQNPRHKITKRGQNVTFRCDPISEHNRLYWYRQTLGQGPEFLTYFQNEAQLEKSRLLSDRFSAERPKGSFSTLEIQRTEQGDSAMYLCASRRAGEGSPLHFGNGTRLTVT.